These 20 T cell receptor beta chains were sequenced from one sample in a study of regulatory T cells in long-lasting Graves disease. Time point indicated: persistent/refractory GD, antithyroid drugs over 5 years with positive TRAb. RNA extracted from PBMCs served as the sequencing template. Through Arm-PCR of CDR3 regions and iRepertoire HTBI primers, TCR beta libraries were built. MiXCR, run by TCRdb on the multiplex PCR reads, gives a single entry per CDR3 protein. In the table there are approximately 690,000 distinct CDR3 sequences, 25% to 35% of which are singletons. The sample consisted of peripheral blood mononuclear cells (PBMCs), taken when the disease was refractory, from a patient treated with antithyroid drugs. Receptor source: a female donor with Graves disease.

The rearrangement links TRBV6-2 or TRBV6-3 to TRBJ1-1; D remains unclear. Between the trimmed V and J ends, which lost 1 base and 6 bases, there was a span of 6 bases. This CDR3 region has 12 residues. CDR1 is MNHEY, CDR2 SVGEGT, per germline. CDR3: CASSYYPAEAFF. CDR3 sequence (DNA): TGTGCCAGCAGTTACTACCCGGCTGAAGCTTTCTTT.

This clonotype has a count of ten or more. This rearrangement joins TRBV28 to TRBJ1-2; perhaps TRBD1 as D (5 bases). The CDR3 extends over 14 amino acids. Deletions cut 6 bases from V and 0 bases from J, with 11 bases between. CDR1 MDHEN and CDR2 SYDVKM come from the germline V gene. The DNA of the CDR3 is TGTGCCAGCAGGGACACAGGAACTAACTATGGCTACACCTTC. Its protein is CASRDTGTNYGYTF.

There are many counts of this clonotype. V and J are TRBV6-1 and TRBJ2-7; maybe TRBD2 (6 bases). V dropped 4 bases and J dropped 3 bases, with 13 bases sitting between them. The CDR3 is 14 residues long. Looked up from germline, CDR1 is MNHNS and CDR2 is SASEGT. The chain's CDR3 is CASSVGLPNYEQYF. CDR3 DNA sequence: TGTGCCAGCAGTGTTGGACTACCCAACTACGAGCAGTACTTC.

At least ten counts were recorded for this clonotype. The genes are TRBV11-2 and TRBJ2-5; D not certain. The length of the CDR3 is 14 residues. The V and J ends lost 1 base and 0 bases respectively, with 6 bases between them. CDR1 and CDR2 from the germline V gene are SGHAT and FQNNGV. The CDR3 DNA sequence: TGTGCCAGCAGCTTAGTGTGGGACCAAGAGACCCAGTACTTC. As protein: CASSLVWDQETQYF.

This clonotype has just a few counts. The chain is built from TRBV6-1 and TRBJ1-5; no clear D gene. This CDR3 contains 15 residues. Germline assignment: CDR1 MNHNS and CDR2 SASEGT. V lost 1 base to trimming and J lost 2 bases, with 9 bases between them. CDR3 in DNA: TGTGCCAGCAGTGAAGAGAGTACGGGCAATCAGCCCCAGCATTTT. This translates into CASSEESTGNQPQHF.

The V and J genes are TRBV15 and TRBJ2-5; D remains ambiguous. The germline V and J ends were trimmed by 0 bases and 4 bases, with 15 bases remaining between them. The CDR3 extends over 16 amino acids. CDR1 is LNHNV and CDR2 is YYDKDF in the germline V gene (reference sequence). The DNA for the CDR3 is TGTGCCACCAGCAGAGATTCCAGCGTGGGATCAGAGACCCAGTACTTC. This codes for CATSRDSSVGSETQYF.

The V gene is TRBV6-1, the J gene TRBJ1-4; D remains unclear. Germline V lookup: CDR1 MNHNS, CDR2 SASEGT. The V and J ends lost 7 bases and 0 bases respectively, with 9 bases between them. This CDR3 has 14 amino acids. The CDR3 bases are TGTGCCAGCAATCCAGCCTCAACTAATGAAAAACTGTTTTTT. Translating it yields CASNPASTNEKLFF.

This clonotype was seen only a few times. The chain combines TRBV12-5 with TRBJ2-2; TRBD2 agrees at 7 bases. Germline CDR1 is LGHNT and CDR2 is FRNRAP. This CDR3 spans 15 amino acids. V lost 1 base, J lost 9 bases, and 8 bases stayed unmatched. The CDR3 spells CASGLDQRDYRELFF. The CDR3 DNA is TGTGCTAGTGGTTTGGATCAGCGGGATTACCGGGAGCTGTTTTTT.

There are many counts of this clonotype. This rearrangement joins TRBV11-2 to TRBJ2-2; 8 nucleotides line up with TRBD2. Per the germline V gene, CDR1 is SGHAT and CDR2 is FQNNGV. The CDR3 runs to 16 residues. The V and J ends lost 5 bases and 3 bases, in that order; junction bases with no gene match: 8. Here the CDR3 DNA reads TGTGCCAGCAGCAAAAGACTAGCGAGAGACACCGGGGAGCTGTTTTTT. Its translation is CASSKRLARDTGELFF.

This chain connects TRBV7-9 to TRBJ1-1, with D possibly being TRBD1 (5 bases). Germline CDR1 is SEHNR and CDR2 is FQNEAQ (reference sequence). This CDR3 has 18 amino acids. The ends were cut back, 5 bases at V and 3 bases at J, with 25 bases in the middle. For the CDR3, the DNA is TGTGCCAGCAGCGGGAGGGTTCAGGGCCCCCCTTTCGACACTGAAGCTTTCTTT. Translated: CASSGRVQGPPFDTEAFF. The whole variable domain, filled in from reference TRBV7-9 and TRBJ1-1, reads DTGVSQNPRHKITKRGQNVTFRCDPISEHNRLYWYRQTLGQGPEFLTYFQNEAQLEKSRLLSDRFSAERPKGSFSTLEIQRTEQGDSAMYLCASSGRVQGPPFDTEAFFGQGTRLTVV.

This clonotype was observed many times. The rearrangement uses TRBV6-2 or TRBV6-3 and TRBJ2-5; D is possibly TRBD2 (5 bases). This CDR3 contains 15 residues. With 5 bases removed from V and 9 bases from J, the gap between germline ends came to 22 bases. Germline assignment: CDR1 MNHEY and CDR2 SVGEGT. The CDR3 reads CASSVSRNLQAAQYF. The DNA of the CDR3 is TGTGCCAGCAGTGTTTCGAGAAACCTCCAAGCGGCCCAGTACTTC.

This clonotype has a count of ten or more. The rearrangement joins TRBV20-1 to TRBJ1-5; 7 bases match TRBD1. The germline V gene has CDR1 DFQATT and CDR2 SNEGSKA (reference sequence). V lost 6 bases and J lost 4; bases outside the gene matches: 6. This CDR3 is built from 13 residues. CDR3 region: CSARTGLNQPQHF. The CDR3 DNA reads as TGCAGTGCAAGGACAGGACTTAATCAGCCCCAGCATTTT.

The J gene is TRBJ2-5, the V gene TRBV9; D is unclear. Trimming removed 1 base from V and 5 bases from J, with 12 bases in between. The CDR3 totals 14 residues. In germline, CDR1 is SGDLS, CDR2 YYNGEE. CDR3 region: CASSVYGKWETQYF. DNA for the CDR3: TGTGCCAGCAGCGTATACGGCAAATGGGAGACCCAGTACTTC.

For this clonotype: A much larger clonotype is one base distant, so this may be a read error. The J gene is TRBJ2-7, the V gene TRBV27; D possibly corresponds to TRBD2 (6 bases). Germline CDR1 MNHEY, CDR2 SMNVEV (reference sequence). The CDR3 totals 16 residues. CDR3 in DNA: TGTGCCAGCAGTTTAAGGGGACTGATTTCCGGCTACGAGCAGCACTTC. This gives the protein CASSLRGLISGYEQHF.

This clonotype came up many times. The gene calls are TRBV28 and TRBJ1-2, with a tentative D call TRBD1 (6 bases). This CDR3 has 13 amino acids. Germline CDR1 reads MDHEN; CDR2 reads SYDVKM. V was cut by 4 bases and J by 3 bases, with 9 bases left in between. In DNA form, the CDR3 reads TGTGCCAGCAGTTCGACAGGAGACTATGGCTACACCTTC. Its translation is CASSSTGDYGYTF.

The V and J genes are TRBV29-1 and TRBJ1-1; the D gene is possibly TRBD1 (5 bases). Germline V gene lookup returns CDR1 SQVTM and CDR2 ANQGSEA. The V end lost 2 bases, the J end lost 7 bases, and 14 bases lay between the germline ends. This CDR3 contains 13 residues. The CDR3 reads CSVEKGDRDEAFF. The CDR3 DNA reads TGCAGCGTTGAAAAAGGGGATCGGGATGAAGCTTTCTTT.

The CDR3 DNA reads TGTGCCAGCAGCCAGACAATACCAGGTGAGGCTTTCTTT. It specifies CASSQTIPGEAFF. This sequence joins TRBV3-1 and TRBJ1-1; no reliable D call. Per the germline V gene, CDR1 is LGHDT and CDR2 is YNNKEL (reference sequence). This CDR3 has 13 amino acids. Trimming took 3 bases from V and 11 from J, leaving 16 bases between them.

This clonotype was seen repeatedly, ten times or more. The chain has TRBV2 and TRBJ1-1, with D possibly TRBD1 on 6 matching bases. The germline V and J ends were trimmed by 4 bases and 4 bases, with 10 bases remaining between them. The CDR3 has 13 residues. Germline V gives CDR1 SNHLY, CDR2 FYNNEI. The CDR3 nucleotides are TGTGCCAGCAGTGTTACAGGGTTCACTGAAGCTTTCTTT. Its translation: CASSVTGFTEAFF. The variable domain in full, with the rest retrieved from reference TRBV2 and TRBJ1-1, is EPEVTQTPSHQVTQMGQEVILRCVPISNHLYFYWYRQILGQKVEFLVSFYNNEISEKSEIFDDQFSVERPDGSNFTLKIRSTKLEDSAMYFCASSVTGFTEAFFGQGTRLTVV.

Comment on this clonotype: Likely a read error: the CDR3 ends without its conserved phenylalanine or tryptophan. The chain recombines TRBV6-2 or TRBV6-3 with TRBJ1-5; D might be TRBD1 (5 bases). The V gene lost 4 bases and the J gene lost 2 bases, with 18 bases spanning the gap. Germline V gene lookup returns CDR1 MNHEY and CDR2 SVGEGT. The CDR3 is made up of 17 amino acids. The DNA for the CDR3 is TGTGCCAGCAGTTCCGGGACTCCCGCTATGGGCAATCAGCCCCAGCATTCT. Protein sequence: CASSSGTPAMGNQPQHS.

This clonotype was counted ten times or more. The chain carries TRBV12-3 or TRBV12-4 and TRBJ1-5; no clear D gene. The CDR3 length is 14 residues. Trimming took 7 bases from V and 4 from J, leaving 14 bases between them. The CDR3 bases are TGTGCCAGCACCCTACGGGTAGGAAATCAGCCCCAGCATTTT. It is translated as CASTLRVGNQPQHF.